One and the same sample provided the 13 T cell receptor beta chains below, sequenced in a study of cytomegalovirus exposure and HLA in healthy donors. The primer mix had 60 Vbeta and 13 Jbeta primers. Clones were sequenced by immunoSEQ multiplex PCR, and TCRdb holds only the in-frame ones, with some missing. This table holds fewer than 150,000 clones, 85% to 90% found once. Sequencing was done on a sample of PBMCs. The receptor set was obtained from a woman in her 30s in good health and CMV-seropositive.

Only a few counts were recorded for this clone. The rearrangement uses TRBV10-2 and TRBJ2-5; 8 nucleotides agree with TRBD2. V gave up 8 bases and J gave up 6 bases; unmatched junction bases: 11. The CDR3 spans 14 residues. The germline CDR1 and CDR2 sequences are WSHSY and SAAADI. DNA of the CDR3: TGCGCCAGCGGTGGCACGGGAGGGGAGAAGACCCAGTACTTC. Protein product: CASGGTGGEKTQYF.

V gene TRBV6-5 combines with J gene TRBJ2-1; the match to TRBD2 covers 7 bases. The CDR3 runs to 15 residues. Trimming cost V 4 bases and J 0 bases; bases outside gene matches: 3. Germline-derived CDR1 and CDR2 are MNHEY and SVGAGI. The CDR3 DNA sequence: TGTGCCAGCAGTTGGGCGGGGGACTCCTACAATGAGCAGTTCTTC. Amino acid sequence: CASSWAGDSYNEQFF.

This clone was seen a handful of times. This same CDR3 is encoded by further DNA sequences in the sample. The J gene is TRBJ1-5, the V gene TRBV30, with a tentative D call TRBD1 (5 bases). Germline CDR1 reads GTSNPN; CDR2 reads SVGIG (reference sequence). The CDR3 loop spans 13 amino acids. The V end was cut by 0 bases, the J end by 2 bases, with 5 bases between. The CDR3 DNA reads as TGTGCCTGGAGTGTACAGGGCAATCAGCCCCAGCATTTT. This gives the protein CAWSVQGNQPQHF.

J is TRBJ2-5 and V is TRBV5-4; D not certain. Trimming cost V 4 bases and J 5 bases, with 18 bases left between them. Germline CDR1 and CDR2: SGHNT and YYREEE (reference sequence). This CDR3 has 15 residues. For the CDR3, the DNA is TGTGCCAGCAGCCCCCAACGCGGCGGCCTGGAGACCCAGTACTTC. This encodes CASSPQRGGLETQYF.

This clone was detected only once. The chain recombines TRBV28 with TRBJ2-4, with 8 bases aligning to TRBD2. Germline V gives CDR1 MDHEN, CDR2 SYDVKM. The ends lost 8 bases at V and 1 base at J; junction bases unmatched: 4. The CDR3 consists of 14 residues. CDR3 sequence: CASGPGGAKNIQYF. The CDR3 DNA sequence: TGTGCCAGCGGCCCGGGGGGGGCCAAAAACATTCAGTACTTC.

As concerns this clone: The sample contains more than one DNA sequence encoding this CDR3. This rearrangement joins TRBV5-1 to TRBJ1-1; possible D gene TRBD1, 5 bases. The germline gives CDR1 SGHRS, CDR2 YFSETQ. V lost 4 bases, J lost 1 base, and 11 bases lay in between. The CDR3 runs to 14 residues. DNA of the CDR3: TGCGCCAGCAGCCTTCGGGGGGAGAACACTGAAGCTTTCTTT. This gives the protein CASSLRGENTEAFF.

The chain joins TRBV10-3 to TRBJ2-2; no reliable D call. The CDR3 has 17 amino acids. Deletions cut 6 bases from V and 1 base from J, with 18 bases between. CDR1 is ENHRY, CDR2 SYGVKD, per germline. The CDR3 region is CAISLIYSSLNTGELFF. DNA for the CDR3: TGTGCCATCAGCCTGATCTACTCCTCGCTGAACACCGGGGAGCTGTTTTTT.

The rearrangement joins TRBV19 to TRBJ1-4; 12 nucleotides line up with TRBD1. The CDR3 has 16 residues. Germline assignment: CDR1 LNHDA and CDR2 SQIVND (reference sequence). V was pared by 4 bases and J by 8 bases, with 8 bases of the junction left unmatched. The CDR3 protein is CASSRDRGLRGEKLFF. The CDR3 DNA reads TGTGCCAGTAGTAGGGACAGGGGGCTACGTGGAGAAAAACTGTTTTTT.

The chain is built from TRBV6-5 and TRBJ2-3, with D hard to call. CDR3 size: 13 residues. Germline V gene sequence: CDR1 MNHEY, CDR2 SVGAGI. Trimming cost V 7 bases and J 1 base, with 9 bases left between them. Here the CDR3 reads CASTPSGTDTQYF. In nucleotides, the CDR3 is TGTGCCAGCACCCCCAGCGGCACAGATACGCAGTATTTT.

This clone came up once. The chain uses TRBV29-1 and TRBJ1-1; D ambiguous. Germline CDR1 SQVTM, CDR2 ANQGSEA. The CDR3 spans 14 residues. V was cut by 5 bases and J by 6 bases, with 19 bases left in between. The CDR3 sequence is CSVRGMREEAEAFF. The CDR3 DNA sequence: TGCAGCGTTAGAGGGATGAGGGAGGAAGCTGAAGCTTTCTTT.

A single count supports this clone. V gene TRBV30 combines with J gene TRBJ2-1, with TRBD2 matching 8 bases. With V trimmed by 7 bases and J by 4 bases, 9 bases remained unmatched. The CDR3 has 14 residues. Germline V gives CDR1 GTSNPN, CDR2 SVGIG (reference sequence). CDR3 coding DNA: TGTGCCTTCGGAGCGGGAGCGGCGTACAATGAGCAGTTCTTC. Protein sequence: CAFGAGAAYNEQFF.

V and J are TRBV6-1 and TRBJ1-2; D is uncertain. The CDR3 sequence is 11 residues long. CDR1 is MNHNS, CDR2 SASEGT, per germline. V was shortened by 7 bases and J by 7 bases, with 10 bases between the two germline ends. CDR3 loop: CASTTTSGYTF. In nucleotides, the CDR3 is TGTGCCAGCACTACCACGAGTGGCTACACCTTC.

This clone was counted between two and nine times. The chain combines TRBV6-5 with TRBJ1-1; no clear D gene. The CDR3 length is 14 residues. V lost 5 bases, J lost 4 bases, and 14 bases lay in between. The germline CDR1 and CDR2 sequences are MNHEY and SVGAGI. The CDR3 loop is CASSLRFRGTEAFF. As DNA, the CDR3 is TGTGCCAGCAGTCTCAGGTTTCGGGGCACTGAAGCTTTCTTT.